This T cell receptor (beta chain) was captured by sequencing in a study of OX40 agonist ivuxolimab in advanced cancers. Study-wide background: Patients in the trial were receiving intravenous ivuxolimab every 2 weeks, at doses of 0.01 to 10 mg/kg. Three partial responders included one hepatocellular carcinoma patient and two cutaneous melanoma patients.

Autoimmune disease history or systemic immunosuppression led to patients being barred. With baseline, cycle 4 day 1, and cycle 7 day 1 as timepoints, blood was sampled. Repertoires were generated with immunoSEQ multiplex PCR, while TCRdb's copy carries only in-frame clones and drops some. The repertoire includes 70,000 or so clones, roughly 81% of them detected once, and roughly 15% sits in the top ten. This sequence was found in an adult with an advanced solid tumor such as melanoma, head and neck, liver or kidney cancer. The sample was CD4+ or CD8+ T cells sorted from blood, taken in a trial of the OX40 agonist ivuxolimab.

In nucleotides, the CDR3 is TGCAGCGTTGCCGAGACAGGGGTCATGGGCGATACGCAGTATTTT. Translated: CSVAETGVMGDTQYF. V usage is TRBV29-1 and J usage is TRBJ2-3, with TRBD1 matching over 8 bases. Germline-derived CDR1 and CDR2 are SQVTM and ANQGSEA. The CDR3 totals 15 residues. J was trimmed by 6 bases and V by 4 bases; bases with no gene match: 12.